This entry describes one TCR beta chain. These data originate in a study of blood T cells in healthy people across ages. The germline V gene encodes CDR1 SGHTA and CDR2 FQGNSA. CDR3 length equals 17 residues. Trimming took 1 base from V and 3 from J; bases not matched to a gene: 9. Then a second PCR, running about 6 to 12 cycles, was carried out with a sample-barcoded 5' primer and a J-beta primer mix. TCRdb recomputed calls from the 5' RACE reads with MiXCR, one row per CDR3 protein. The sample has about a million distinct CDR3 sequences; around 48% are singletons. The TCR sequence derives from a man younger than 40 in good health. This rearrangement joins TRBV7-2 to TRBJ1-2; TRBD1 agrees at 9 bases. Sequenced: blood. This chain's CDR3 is CASSLGDGTGSYYGYTF. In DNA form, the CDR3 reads TGTGCCAGCAGCTTAGGTGATGGGACAGGGAGTTACTATGGCTACACCTTC. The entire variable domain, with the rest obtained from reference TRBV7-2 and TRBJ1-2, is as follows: GAGVSQSPSNKVTEKGKDVELRCDPISGHTALYWYRQSLGQGLEFLIYFQGNSAPDKSGLPSDRFSAERTGGSVSTLTIQRTQQEDSAVYLCASSLGDGTGSYYGYTFGSGTRLTVV.